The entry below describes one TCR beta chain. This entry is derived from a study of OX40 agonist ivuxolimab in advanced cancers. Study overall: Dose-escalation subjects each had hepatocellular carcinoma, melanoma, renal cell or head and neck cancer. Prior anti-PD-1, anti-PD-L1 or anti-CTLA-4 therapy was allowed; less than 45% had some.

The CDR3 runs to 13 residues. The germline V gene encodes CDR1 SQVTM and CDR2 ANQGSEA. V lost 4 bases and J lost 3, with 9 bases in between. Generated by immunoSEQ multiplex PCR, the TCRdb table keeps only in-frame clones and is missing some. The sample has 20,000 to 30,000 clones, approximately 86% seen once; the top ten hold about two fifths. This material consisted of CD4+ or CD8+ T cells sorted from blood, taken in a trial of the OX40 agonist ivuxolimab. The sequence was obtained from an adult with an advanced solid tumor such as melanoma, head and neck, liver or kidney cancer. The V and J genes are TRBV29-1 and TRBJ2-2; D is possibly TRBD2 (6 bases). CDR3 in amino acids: CSVVGGHTGELFF. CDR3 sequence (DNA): TGCAGCGTTGTCGGGGGACACACCGGGGAGCTGTTTTTT.